This TCR beta chain was recorded in a study of identical twins. TCRdb itself ran the 5' RACE reads through MiXCR, one entry per CDR3 protein. The sample holds 450,000 or so distinct CDR3 sequences; 12% to 15% are singletons and the top ten take roughly 0.56%. A remark on this clonotype: The target antigen is unknown.

Trimming took 2 bases from V and 10 from J, leaving 12 bases between them. This CDR3 contains 13 residues. Study findings and constraints: Alpha sequences that were out-of-frame and twin-shared showed an excess of low generation probability. For cord blood, abundant beta clonotypes had fewer insertions, unlike memory repertoires, which showed none.

Healthy Caucasians were all of the donors. The same data also contributed to another study, on yellow fever vaccine responses in identical twins.

V usage is TRBV12-3 or TRBV12-4 and J usage is TRBJ2-1; weak D call: TRBD2 (6 bases). The sample consisted of CD4+ T cells sorted from blood. The receptor comes from a woman aged 18-29 years in good health. CDR3 sequence (DNA): TGTGCCAGCAGTTTAAAGGGGACTCAGGAGCAGTTCTTC. Amino acid sequence: CASSLKGTQEQFF.